The clone carrying this T cell receptor (beta chain) was found a few times. Its target is unknown. The CDR3 contains 12 residues. Trimming removed 2 bases at V and 8 bases at J, with 9 bases between. The germline gives CDR1 SGHDN, CDR2 FVKESK. Lesional scalp punch biopsies and peripheral blood were collected from alopecia areata patients. Investigators sorted PBMCs to obtain both CD4+ and CD8+ T cells. This entry is derived from a study of CD8+ T cells in alopecia areata. Points from the study as a whole: Scalp sequencing captures resident alphabeta T cells of normal skin too. The study found higher clonality in lesional than normal scalp, especially in alopecia totalis/universalis.

Extraction of RNA preceded its reverse transcription into cDNA, which served as the sequencing template. Clones were read by immunoSEQ multiplex PCR, and TCRdb kept only the in-frame ones, dropping some. The sample records under 65,000 clones, roughly 47% being singletons. Material for sequencing was NKG2D-low CD8+ T cells sorted from blood. The gene calls are TRBV14 and TRBJ1-2; no clear D gene. The clonotype comes from a human donor with alopecia areata. CDR3 amino acids: CASSQYRIGYTF. The CDR3 DNA reads TGTGCCAGCAGCCAATATCGTATAGGCTACACCTTC.